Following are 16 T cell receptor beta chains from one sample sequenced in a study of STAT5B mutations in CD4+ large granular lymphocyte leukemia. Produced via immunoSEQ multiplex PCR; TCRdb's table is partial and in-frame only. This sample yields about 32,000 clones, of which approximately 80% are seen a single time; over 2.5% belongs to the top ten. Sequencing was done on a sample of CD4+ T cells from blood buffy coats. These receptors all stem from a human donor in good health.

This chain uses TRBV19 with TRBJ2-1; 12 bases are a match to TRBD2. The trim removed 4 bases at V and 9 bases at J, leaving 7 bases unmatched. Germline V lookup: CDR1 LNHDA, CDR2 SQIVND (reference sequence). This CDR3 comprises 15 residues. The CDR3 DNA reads TGTGCCAGTAGTAAGAGGACTAGCGGGGAAGGTGAGCAGTTCTTC. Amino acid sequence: CASSKRTSGEGEQFF.

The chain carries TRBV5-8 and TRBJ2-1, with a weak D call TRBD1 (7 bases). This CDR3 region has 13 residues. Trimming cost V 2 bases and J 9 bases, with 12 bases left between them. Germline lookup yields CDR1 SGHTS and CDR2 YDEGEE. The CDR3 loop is CASSLGGTVEQFF. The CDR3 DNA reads TGTGCCAGCAGCTTAGGCGGGACAGTTGAGCAGTTCTTC.

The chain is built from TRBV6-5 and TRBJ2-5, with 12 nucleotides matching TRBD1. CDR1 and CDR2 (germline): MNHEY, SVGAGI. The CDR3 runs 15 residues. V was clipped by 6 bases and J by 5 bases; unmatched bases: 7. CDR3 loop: CASRTGTGGWETQYF. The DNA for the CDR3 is TGTGCCAGCAGAACCGGGACAGGGGGCTGGGAGACCCAGTACTTC.

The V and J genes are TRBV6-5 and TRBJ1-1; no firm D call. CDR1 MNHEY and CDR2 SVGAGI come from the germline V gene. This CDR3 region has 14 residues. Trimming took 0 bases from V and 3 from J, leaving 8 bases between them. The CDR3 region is CASSYSDRYTEAFF. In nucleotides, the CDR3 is TGTGCCAGCAGTTACTCGGACCGTTACACTGAAGCTTTCTTT.

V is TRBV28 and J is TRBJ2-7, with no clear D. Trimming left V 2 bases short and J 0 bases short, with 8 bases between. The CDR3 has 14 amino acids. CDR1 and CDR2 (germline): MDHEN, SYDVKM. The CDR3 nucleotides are TGTGCCAGCAGTTTACAGCCCTCCTCCTACGAGCAGTACTTC. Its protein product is CASSLQPSSYEQYF.

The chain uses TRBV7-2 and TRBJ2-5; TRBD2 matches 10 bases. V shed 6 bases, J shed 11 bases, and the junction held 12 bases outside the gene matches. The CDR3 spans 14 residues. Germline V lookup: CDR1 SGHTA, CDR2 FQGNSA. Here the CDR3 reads CASSSFSLAGEQYF. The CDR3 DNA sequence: TGTGCCAGCAGTTCGTTTTCTCTAGCGGGGGAGCAGTACTTC.

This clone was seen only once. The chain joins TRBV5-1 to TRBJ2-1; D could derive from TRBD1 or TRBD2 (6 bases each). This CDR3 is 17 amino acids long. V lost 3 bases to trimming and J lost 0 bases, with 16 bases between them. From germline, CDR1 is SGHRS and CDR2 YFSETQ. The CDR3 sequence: CASSSTNRGDSYNEQFF. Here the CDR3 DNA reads TGCGCCAGCAGCTCAACTAATAGGGGGGACTCCTACAATGAGCAGTTCTTC.

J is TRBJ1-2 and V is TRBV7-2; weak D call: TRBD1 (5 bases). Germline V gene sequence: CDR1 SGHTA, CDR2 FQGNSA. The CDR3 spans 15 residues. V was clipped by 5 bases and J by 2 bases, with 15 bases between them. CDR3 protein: CASSLAGGMNYGYTF. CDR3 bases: TGTGCCAGCAGCCTCGCGGGGGGGATGAACTATGGCTACACCTTC.

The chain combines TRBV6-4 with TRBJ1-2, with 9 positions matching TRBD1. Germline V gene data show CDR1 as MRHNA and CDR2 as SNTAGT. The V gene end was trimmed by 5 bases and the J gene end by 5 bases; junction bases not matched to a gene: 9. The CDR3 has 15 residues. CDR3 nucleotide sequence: TGTGCCAGCAGTCCTTACGGACAGGGGTATTATGGCTACACCTTC. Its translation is CASSPYGQGYYGYTF.

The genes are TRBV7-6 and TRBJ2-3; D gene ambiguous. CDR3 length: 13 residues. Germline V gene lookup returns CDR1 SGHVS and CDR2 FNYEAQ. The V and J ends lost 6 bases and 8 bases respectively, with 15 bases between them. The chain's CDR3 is CASSESSVGTQYF. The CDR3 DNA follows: TGTGCCAGCAGTGAGTCCTCGGTCGGTACGCAGTATTTT.

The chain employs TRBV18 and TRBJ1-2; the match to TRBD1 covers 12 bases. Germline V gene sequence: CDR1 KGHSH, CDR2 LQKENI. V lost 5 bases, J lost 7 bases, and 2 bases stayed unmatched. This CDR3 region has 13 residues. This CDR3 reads CASSSGQGAGYTF. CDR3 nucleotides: TGTGCCAGCTCATCGGGACAGGGGGCTGGCTACACCTTC.

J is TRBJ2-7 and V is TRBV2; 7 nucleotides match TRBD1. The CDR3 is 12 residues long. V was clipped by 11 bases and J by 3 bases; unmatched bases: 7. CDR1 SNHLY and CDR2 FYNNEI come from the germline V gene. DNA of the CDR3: TGTGCCGGCTCCCGGGACAGCTACGAGCAGTACTTC. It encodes CAGSRDSYEQYF.

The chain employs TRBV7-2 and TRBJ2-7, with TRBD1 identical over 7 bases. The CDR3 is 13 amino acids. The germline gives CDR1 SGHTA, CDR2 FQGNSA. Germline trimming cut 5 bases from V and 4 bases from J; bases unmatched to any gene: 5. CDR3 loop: CASSDDRVYEQYF. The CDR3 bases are TGTGCCAGCAGCGATGACAGGGTTTACGAGCAGTACTTC. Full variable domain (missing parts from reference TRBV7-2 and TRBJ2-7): GAGVSQSPSNKVTEKGKDVELRCDPISGHTALYWYRQSLGQGLEFLIYFQGNSAPDKSGLPSDRFSAERTGGSVSTLTIQRTQQEDSAVYLCASSDDRVYEQYFGPGTRLTVT.

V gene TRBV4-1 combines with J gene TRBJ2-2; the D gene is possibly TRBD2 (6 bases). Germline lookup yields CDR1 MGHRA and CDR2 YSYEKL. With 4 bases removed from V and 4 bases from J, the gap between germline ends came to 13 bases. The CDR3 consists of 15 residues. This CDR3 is CASSPLERATGELFF. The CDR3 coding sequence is TGCGCCAGCAGCCCGCTCGAGCGGGCCACCGGGGAGCTGTTTTTT.

The CDR3 DNA follows: TGTGCCATCAGTGGGCCGCCGGGTCCGCGCCCAGATACGCAGTATTTT. It codes for CAISGPPGPRPDTQYF. This sequence joins TRBV10-3 and TRBJ2-3; D gene ambiguous. The CDR3 length is 16 residues. Germline V gene sequence: CDR1 ENHRY, CDR2 SYGVKD. V lost 4 bases and J lost 4, with 18 bases in between.

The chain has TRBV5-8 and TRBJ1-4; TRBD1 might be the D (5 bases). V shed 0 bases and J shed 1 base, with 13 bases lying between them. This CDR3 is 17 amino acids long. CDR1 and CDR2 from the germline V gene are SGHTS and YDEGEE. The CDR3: CASSLGVWQGTNEKLFF. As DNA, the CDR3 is TGTGCCAGCAGCTTGGGGGTCTGGCAGGGAACTAATGAAAAACTGTTTTTT.